The subject of this entry is one T cell receptor beta chain. The data were produced by immunoSEQ multiplex PCR, yet TCRdb's version contains in-frame clones alone and is incomplete. The top ten clones hold about 2.9% of a sample with approximately 100,000 clones, just under 95% of them seen once. The sample originates from a study of control samples from healthy donors and cancer patients. The CDR3 is made up of 12 amino acids. Trimming removed 0 bases from V and 10 bases from J, with 8 bases in between. CDR1 SGHNT and CDR2 YYREEE come from the germline V gene (reference sequence). This sequence was found in a human donor in good health. The donor label of this sample is uncertain. This chain uses TRBV5-4 with TRBJ1-5; D is unclear. Sample: blood. CDR3 nucleotides: TGTGCCAGCAGCTTGGATCACTTTCCCCAGCATTTT. Translated: CASSLDHFPQHF.